These 16 T cell receptor beta chains originate from one sample sequenced in a study of cytomegalovirus exposure and HLA in healthy donors. Profiled with immunoSEQ multiplex PCR; TCRdb holds only in-frame clones, not every one. Here the sample spans some 320,000 clones, around 87% being singletons. Sequencing used PBMCs. These receptors originate from a woman aged 25 to 45 in good health and CMV-seropositive.

This chain joins TRBV7-9 and TRBJ1-2, with a weak D call TRBD1 (5 bases). Looked up from germline, CDR1 is SEHNR and CDR2 is FQNEAQ (reference sequence). V lost 5 bases to trimming and J lost 7 bases, with 17 bases between them. CDR3 length equals 14 residues. For the CDR3, the DNA is TGTGCCAGCAGCCAGGGCCTTCCAGACAGTGGCTACACCTTC. It encodes CASSQGLPDSGYTF.

V is TRBV7-3 and J is TRBJ1-1, with TRBD1 identical over 7 bases. This CDR3 has 15 amino acids. J was trimmed by 3 bases and V by 5 bases; bases with no gene match: 9. Germline CDR1 is SGHTA and CDR2 is FQGTGA. The CDR3 protein is CASSPTGLRDTEAFF. The CDR3 DNA follows: TGTGCCAGCAGCCCGACAGGGCTCAGGGACACTGAAGCTTTCTTT.

The chain links TRBV20-1 to TRBJ2-7, with unresolved D. The CDR3 spans 10 residues. V lost 7 bases to trimming and J lost 2 bases, with 6 bases between them. Germline CDR1 DFQATT, CDR2 SNEGSKA (reference sequence). CDR3 DNA: TGCAGTGGCGGTGCCTACGAGCAGTACTTC. Its protein product is CSGGAYEQYF.

V and J are TRBV6-5 and TRBJ2-1; tentatively, D is TRBD1 (5 bases). V lost 0 bases to trimming and J lost 3 bases, with 6 bases between them. Germline loops: CDR1 MNHEY, CDR2 SVGAGI. The CDR3 is made up of 14 amino acids. CDR3 residues: CASSYSGDYNEQFF. CDR3 bases: TGTGCCAGCAGTTACTCAGGGGACTACAATGAGCAGTTCTTC.

The chain uses TRBV9 and TRBJ2-7; D is possibly TRBD2 (6 bases). The CDR3 loop spans 14 amino acids. CDR1 SGDLS and CDR2 YYNGEE come from the germline V gene. Trimming pared 3 bases from V and 3 bases from J, leaving 13 bases between. CDR3 DNA: TGTGCCAGCAGCGAAGGGGACTCCGACTACGAGCAGTACTTC. Translating it yields CASSEGDSDYEQYF. Using reference TRBV9 and TRBJ2-7 for the parts outside the CDR3, the full variable domain is DSGVTQTPKHLITATGQRVTLRCSPRSGDLSVYWYQQSLDQGLQFLIQYYNGEERAKGNILERFSAQQFPDLHSELNLSSLELGDSALYFCASSEGDSDYEQYFGPGTRLTVT.

This chain connects TRBV4-1 to TRBJ1-1; possibly TRBD1 for D (5 bases). The germline V and J ends were trimmed by 1 base and 5 bases, with 14 bases remaining between them. This CDR3 is 15 amino acids long. CDR1 and CDR2 from the germline V gene are MGHRA and YSYEKL. CDR3 DNA sequence: TGCGCCAGCAGCCAAGGACCCGGGGGTCGTACTGAAGCTTTCTTT. Translated: CASSQGPGGRTEAFF.

V gene TRBV7-8 combines with J gene TRBJ1-5, with no clear D. With 4 bases removed from V and 5 bases from J, the gap between germline ends came to 21 bases. This CDR3 spans 17 amino acids. Looked up from germline, CDR1 is SGHVS and CDR2 is FQNEAQ. This CDR3 reads CASSSFTLRRNDQPQHF. The CDR3 DNA follows: TGTGCCAGCAGCTCTTTTACATTGCGAAGGAATGATCAGCCCCAGCATTTT.

The chain has TRBV11-3 and TRBJ1-1; unclear D gene. Trimming left V 3 bases short and J 1 base short, with 6 bases between. CDR3 length equals 13 residues. Germline values: CDR1 SGHNT, CDR2 YENEEA. CDR3 nucleotides: TGTGCCAGCAGCTTTCAATCGAACACTGAAGCTTTCTTT. Translation: CASSFQSNTEAFF.

The rearrangement links TRBV11-3 to TRBJ2-3; 10 nucleotides align to TRBD2. Germline V gene lookup returns CDR1 SGHNT and CDR2 YENEEA. The CDR3 length is 18 residues. Trimming removed 1 base from V and 5 bases from J; junction bases left unmatched: 12. The CDR3 sequence: CASSLGGVAGGDGDTQYF. In DNA form, the CDR3 reads TGTGCCAGCAGCTTAGGTGGCGTAGCGGGAGGTGATGGAGATACGCAGTATTTT. The whole variable domain, remainder taken from reference TRBV11-3 and TRBJ2-3, is EAGVVQSPRYKIIEKKQPVAFWCNPISGHNTLYWYLQNLGQGPELLIRYENEEAVDDSQLPKDRFSAERLKGVDSTLKIQPAELGDSAVYLCASSLGGVAGGDGDTQYFGPGTRLTVL.

The V and J genes are TRBV27 and TRBJ2-7; 8 bases map to TRBD1. The V gene end was trimmed by 3 bases and the J gene end by 2 bases; junction bases not matched to a gene: 12. Germline V CDR1 and CDR2: MNHEY, SMNVEV (reference sequence). This CDR3 spans 17 amino acids. The DNA for the CDR3 is TGTGCCAGCAGTTTTCTAACCGGGACAGGTCTAACCTACGAGCAGTACTTC. Translating gives CASSFLTGTGLTYEQYF.

The chain employs TRBV29-1 and TRBJ2-1, with unresolved D. Trimming pared 7 bases from V and 7 bases from J, leaving 20 bases between. Germline CDR1 is SQVTM and CDR2 is ANQGSEA. The CDR3 has 14 residues. The DNA of the CDR3 is TGCAGCGCCCGAACGGGCAGTGTAGATAATGAGCAGTTCTTC. Its translation: CSARTGSVDNEQFF.

This chain uses TRBV6-5 with TRBJ1-2; the D is unclear. Trimming cost V 5 bases and J 2 bases, with 9 bases left between them. The CDR3 loop spans 13 amino acids. Germline V gene data show CDR1 as MNHEY and CDR2 as SVGAGI. CDR3 nucleotide sequence: TGTGCCAGCAGTACTTCCGCAAACTATGGCTACACCTTC. This codes for CASSTSANYGYTF.

The sample holds one count of this clone. The V gene is TRBV19, the J gene TRBJ1-2, with 8 bases matching TRBD1. CDR3 length: 13 residues. V trimming: 7 bases; J trimming: 2 bases; junction bases outside the gene matches: 3. Per germline, CDR1 LNHDA and CDR2 SQIVND (reference sequence). CDR3 nucleotide sequence: TGTGCCAGTACCTGGACAGGGAACTATGGCTACACCTTC. Its translation: CASTWTGNYGYTF.

CDR3 region: CASSLPSAYEQYF. The CDR3 DNA follows: TGTGCCAGCAGCCTCCCTTCCGCCTACGAGCAGTACTTC. This chain links TRBV11-2 with TRBJ2-7; the D is unclear. The V and J ends lost 5 bases and 2 bases respectively, with 10 bases between them. The germline V gene has CDR1 SGHAT and CDR2 FQNNGV. The CDR3 length is 13 residues.

The chain carries TRBV29-1 and TRBJ1-2, with 8 bases matching TRBD1. Germline CDR1 is SQVTM and CDR2 is ANQGSEA. Trimming took 0 bases from V and 4 from J; bases not matched to a gene: 7. The CDR3 contains 15 residues. The CDR3 here is CSVEDLSGGGYGYTF. The DNA for the CDR3 is TGCAGCGTTGAAGATCTTTCAGGGGGCGGCTATGGCTACACCTTC.

The rearrangement links TRBV29-1 to TRBJ1-2; possibly TRBD1 for D (6 bases). This CDR3 comprises 15 residues. Germline CDR1 reads SQVTM; CDR2 reads ANQGSEA. The V end lost 6 bases, the J end lost 4 bases, and 21 bases lay between the germline ends. CDR3: CSVQGTDEDGYGYTF. CDR3 sequence (DNA): TGCAGCGTCCAGGGGACTGACGAAGATGGCTATGGCTACACCTTC.